These 7 T cell receptor beta chains originate from one sample sequenced in a study of cytomegalovirus exposure and HLA in healthy donors. Sequencing was performed with immunoSEQ multiplex PCR; in TCRdb, only in-frame clones are kept and a portion is missing. This table has approximately 90,000 clones, 85% to 95% appearing once. Sequencing was carried out using PBMCs. These TCRs come from a woman in her twenties or thirties in good health and CMV-seropositive.

The chain couples TRBV27 to TRBJ2-4; perhaps TRBD2 as D (5 bases). Trimming took 6 bases from V and 1 from J, leaving 16 bases between them. The CDR3 loop spans 16 amino acids. Germline V gene sequence: CDR1 MNHEY, CDR2 SMNVEV (reference sequence). The CDR3 DNA is TGTGCCAGCAGCCCTGGACGTGGGGAGGCCAAAAACATTCAGTACTTC. Its protein is CASSPGRGEAKNIQYF.

The rearrangement links TRBV2 to TRBJ1-1; tentative D call: TRBD1 (6 bases). CDR1 and CDR2 from the germline V gene are SNHLY and FYNNEI. This CDR3 spans 17 amino acids. Trimming left V 6 bases short and J 0 bases short, with 20 bases between. CDR3 protein: CASRAATQGRLNTEAFF. The DNA for the CDR3 is TGTGCCAGCAGAGCCGCTACACAGGGCCGCCTGAACACTGAAGCTTTCTTT.

The genes are TRBV4-3 and TRBJ2-1; weak D call: TRBD2 (5 bases). The germline gives CDR1 LGHNA, CDR2 YSLEER. V dropped 0 bases and J dropped 3 bases, with 9 bases sitting between them. The CDR3 covers 15 residues. In nucleotides, the CDR3 is TGCGCCAGCAGCCAAGAACTAGGGTTCTACAATGAGCAGTTCTTC. The encoded protein is CASSQELGFYNEQFF.

Written as DNA, the CDR3 is TGTGCCAGCAGTTCCGACAGGGGGCACACCCCAGATACGCAGTATTTT. It translates to CASSSDRGHTPDTQYF. This chain uses TRBV28 with TRBJ2-3, with TRBD1 matching 10 bases. The V and J ends lost 4 bases and 4 bases, in that order; junction bases with no gene match: 8. Germline-derived CDR1 and CDR2 are MDHEN and SYDVKM. CDR3 size: 16 residues.

The sample holds a few counts of this clone. The chain combines TRBV5-1 with TRBJ2-3, with 8 bases fitting TRBD2. The CDR3 sequence is 15 residues long. J was trimmed by 4 bases and V by 1 base; bases with no gene match: 5. The germline gives CDR1 SGHRS, CDR2 YFSETQ. The DNA of the CDR3 is TGCGCCAGCAGCTTGAGCGGGAGCCCCTCAGATACGCAGTATTTT. Its protein is CASSLSGSPSDTQYF.

V usage is TRBV30 and J usage is TRBJ2-2; 7 bases are shared with TRBD1. V shed 4 bases, J shed 4 bases, and the junction held 3 bases outside the gene matches. The germline gives CDR1 GTSNPN, CDR2 SVGIG (reference sequence). CDR3 length: 13 amino acids. The CDR3 DNA sequence: TGTGCCTGGACGGACAGGACCACCGGGGAGCTGTTTTTT. This translates into CAWTDRTTGELFF. The variable domain in full, completed from reference TRBV30 and TRBJ2-2, reads SQTIHQWPATLVQPVGSPLSLECTVEGTSNPNLYWYRQAAGRGLQLLFYSVGIGQISSEVPQNLSASRPQDRQFILSSKKLLLSDSGFYLCAWTDRTTGELFFGEGSRLTVL.

The V and J genes are TRBV5-5 and TRBJ1-3; possible D gene TRBD1, 5 bases. This CDR3 contains 15 residues. Germline CDR1 and CDR2: SGHKS and YYEKEE (reference sequence). V was pared by 4 bases and J by 2 bases, with 13 bases between. Here the CDR3 reads CASSLIGGTGNTIYF. CDR3 nucleotide sequence: TGTGCCAGCAGCCTGATCGGGGGTACTGGAAACACCATATATTTT.